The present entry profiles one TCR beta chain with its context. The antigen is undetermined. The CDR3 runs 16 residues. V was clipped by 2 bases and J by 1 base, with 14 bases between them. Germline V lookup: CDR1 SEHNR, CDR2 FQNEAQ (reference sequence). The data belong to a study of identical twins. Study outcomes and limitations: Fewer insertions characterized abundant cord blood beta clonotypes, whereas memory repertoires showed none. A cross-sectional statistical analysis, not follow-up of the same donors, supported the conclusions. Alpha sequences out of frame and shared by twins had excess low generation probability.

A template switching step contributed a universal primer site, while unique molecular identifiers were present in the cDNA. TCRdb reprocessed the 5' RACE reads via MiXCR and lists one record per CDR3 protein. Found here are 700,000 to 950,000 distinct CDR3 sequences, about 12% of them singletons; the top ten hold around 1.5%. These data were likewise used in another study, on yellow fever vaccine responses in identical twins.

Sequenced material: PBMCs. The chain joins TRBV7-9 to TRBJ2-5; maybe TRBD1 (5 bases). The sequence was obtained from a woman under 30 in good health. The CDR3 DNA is TGTGCCAGCAGCTTAAATGCAGGGTACGGCCAAGAGACCCAGTACTTC. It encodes CASSLNAGYGQETQYF.